This entry concerns a single T cell receptor beta chain. The antigen remains undetermined. This CDR3 comprises 19 residues. Germline CDR1 is LNHDA and CDR2 is SQIVND (reference sequence). V trimming: 3 bases; J trimming: 3 bases; junction bases outside the gene matches: 12. This table comes from immunoSEQ multiplex PCR, and its TCRdb copy is limited to in-frame clones, with some not included. Among over 800,000 clones listed, 92% were seen once. This specimen comes from a study of shared clonotypes between healthy human individuals. CD8 cells classed as naive were CD45RO-negative and positively selected for CCR7, excluding terminally differentiated effector memory CD45RA+ cells. Study outcomes and limitations: Relative to their counterparts shared across all four donors, non-shared clonotypes exhibited diminished generation probabilities. What rarefaction showed was incomplete sorted-subset sequencing despite large depth.

The TCR sequence derives from a man aged 25 to 40 in good health. V usage is TRBV19 and J usage is TRBJ2-6; 9 nucleotides line up with TRBD1. Source material: naive CD8+ T cells sorted from blood. Written as DNA, the CDR3 is TGTGCCAGTAGTATGGAGGACAGGGGATGGGTAGGTGGGGCCAACGTCCTGACTTTC. Its translation is CASSMEDRGWVGGANVLTF.